These 25 T cell receptor beta chains came from one sample sequenced in a study of T cells in localized non-small cell lung cancer. Sequencing used immunoSEQ multiplex PCR; TCRdb keeps in-frame clones, though not all of them. The sample contains over 45,000 clones, 85% to 90% of which appear only once. The sample in question was PBMCs, obtained before any cancer treatment. These receptors were taken from a female donor with stage II lung adenocarcinoma.

This clone showed up just once. The chain couples TRBV11-2 to TRBJ2-3; 9 bases are shared with TRBD2. Germline V gene lookup returns CDR1 SGHAT and CDR2 FQNNGV. J lost 0 bases, V lost 5 bases, and 9 bases had no gene match. This CDR3 is 17 amino acids long. CDR3 residues: CASSPSARGGSTDTQYF. DNA of the CDR3: TGTGCCAGCAGCCCATCAGCGCGGGGGGGCAGCACAGATACGCAGTATTTT. The full variable domain, rest sourced from reference TRBV11-2 and TRBJ2-3, is EAGVAQSPRYKIIEKRQSVAFWCNPISGHATLYWYQQILGQGPKLLIQFQNNGVVDDSQLPKDRFSAERLKGVDSTLKIQPAKLEDSAVYLCASSPSARGGSTDTQYFGPGTRLTVL.

The chain couples TRBV6-5 to TRBJ1-2, with TRBD1 as a possible D gene (6 bases). The CDR3 has 10 residues. V was trimmed by 10 bases and J by 8 bases, leaving 11 bases between them. CDR1 MNHEY and CDR2 SVGAGI come from the germline V gene. CDR3 residues: CATGTTGYTF. DNA of the CDR3: TGTGCCACCGGGACAACCGGCTACACCTTC.

This chain uses TRBV9 with TRBJ1-1; a possible D gene is TRBD1 (5 bases). The CDR3 length is 13 residues. Germline V gene lookup returns CDR1 SGDLS and CDR2 YYNGEE. The V end was cut by 7 bases, the J end by 4 bases, with 14 bases between. The CDR3 region has the DNA TGTGCCAGCTGCCCGATACAGGTCACTGAAGCTTTCTTT. This encodes CASCPIQVTEAFF.

This rearrangement joins TRBV30 to TRBJ1-1; no clear D. CDR1 is GTSNPN and CDR2 is SVGIG in the germline V gene (reference sequence). This CDR3 is built from 13 residues. V shed 4 bases and J shed 3 bases, with 12 bases lying between them. This chain's CDR3 is CAWTPRIDTEAFF. In DNA form, the CDR3 reads TGTGCCTGGACACCGAGGATAGACACTGAAGCTTTCTTT.

The rearrangement joins TRBV11-2 to TRBJ2-4; 10 nucleotides align to TRBD2. The CDR3 extends over 17 amino acids. The germline V gene has CDR1 SGHAT and CDR2 FQNNGV. V gave up 0 bases and J gave up 3 bases; unmatched junction bases: 5. The CDR3 protein is CASSLDVLAGVKNIQYF. The CDR3 DNA reads as TGTGCCAGCAGCTTAGATGTTCTAGCGGGGGTCAAAAACATTCAGTACTTC.

This chain links TRBV5-1 with TRBJ1-1, with D possibly TRBD1 on 6 matching bases. The CDR3 length is 15 residues. The germline V and J ends were trimmed by 3 bases and 0 bases, with 12 bases remaining between them. Germline values: CDR1 SGHRS, CDR2 YFSETQ. CDR3 region: CASSSYRDMNTEAFF. DNA of the CDR3: TGCGCCAGCAGCTCTTACAGGGATATGAACACTGAAGCTTTCTTT.

This sequence joins TRBV11-2 and TRBJ1-1, with D perhaps matching TRBD1 (6 bases). Germline CDR1 is SGHAT and CDR2 is FQNNGV. The V end was cut by 1 base, the J end by 4 bases, with 13 bases between. The CDR3 sequence is 15 residues long. The CDR3 loop reads CASSLVEGGTTEAFF. CDR3 nucleotide sequence: TGTGCCAGCAGCTTAGTCGAAGGGGGAACCACTGAAGCTTTCTTT.

The chain links TRBV11-3 to TRBJ1-2; TRBD1 matches at 9 bases. After removal of 3 bases from V and 4 bases from J, the junction contained 0 bases not matched to a gene. CDR3 length: 13 residues. From germline, CDR1 is SGHNT and CDR2 YENEEA. The CDR3 reads CASSLGQGYGYTF. The CDR3 nucleotides read TGTGCCAGCAGCTTGGGACAGGGCTATGGCTACACCTTC.

The chain combines TRBV2 with TRBJ1-1; 10 bases match TRBD1. There are 14 residues in the CDR3. After removal of 6 bases from V and 1 base from J, the junction contained 2 bases not matched to a gene. Germline V lookup: CDR1 SNHLY, CDR2 FYNNEI. CDR3 nucleotides: TGTGCCAGCAGGGGACAGGGGTGGAACACTGAAGCTTTCTTT. The encoded protein is CASRGQGWNTEAFF.

In regard to this clone: Sequence at one end of the junction differs from germline and may be a read error. CDR3 sequence reads: CASSLWADEAFF. The CDR3 DNA reads TGTGCCAGCAGTCTTTGGGCGGATGAAGCTTTCTTT. V usage is TRBV10-3 and J usage is TRBJ1-1, with D unresolved. Germline V lookup: CDR1 ENHRY, CDR2 SYGVKD. This CDR3 is built from 12 residues.

This chain links TRBV13 with TRBJ2-4; D possibly matches TRBD1 or TRBD2 (5 bases each). The CDR3 loop spans 19 amino acids. Trimming took 0 bases from V and 0 from J, leaving 18 bases between them. The germline CDR1 and CDR2 sequences are PRHDT and FYEKMQ (reference sequence). CDR3 nucleotide sequence: TGTGCCAGCAGCTTAGGCAGAGGGACCAAAGATCTAGCCAAAAACATTCAGTACTTC. It encodes CASSLGRGTKDLAKNIQYF.

This chain links TRBV5-1 with TRBJ2-7; no reliable D call. CDR1 and CDR2 from the germline V gene are SGHRS and YFSETQ. The CDR3 has 13 residues. V was cut by 0 bases and J by 5 bases, with 9 bases left in between. CDR3 in DNA: TGCGCCAGCAGCTTGGGACCCCTTGACGAGCAGTACTTC. Protein sequence: CASSLGPLDEQYF.

This clone was found once. The genes are TRBV5-1 and TRBJ2-3; the D is unclear. The germline CDR1 and CDR2 sequences are SGHRS and YFSETQ. The CDR3 runs to 16 residues. V lost 0 bases, J lost 0 bases, and 11 bases lay in between. The CDR3: CASSLEGRSSTDTQYF. For the CDR3, the DNA is TGCGCCAGCAGCTTGGAGGGCCGATCTAGCACAGATACGCAGTATTTT.

The rearrangement uses TRBV7-8 and TRBJ2-6; TRBD1 is a possible D gene (5 bases). The germline CDR1 and CDR2 sequences are SGHVS and FQNEAQ. The CDR3 is made up of 15 amino acids. V dropped 10 bases and J dropped 0 bases, with 13 bases sitting between them. CDR3 coding DNA: TGTGCCACTGGGGCTTTCTTCTCTGGGGCCAACGTCCTGACTTTC. Translation: CATGAFFSGANVLTF.

This clone was detected only once. The CDR3 coding sequence is TGTGCCTGGAGTGTAGGTTCAGAGACCCAGTACTTC. Translating it yields CAWSVGSETQYF. The chain links TRBV30 to TRBJ2-5; D not resolved. The CDR3 is 12 amino acids. Trimming shortened V by 0 bases and J by 4 bases, and 6 bases separated the two germline ends. Germline lookup yields CDR1 GTSNPN and CDR2 SVGIG (reference sequence). Drawing the rest from reference TRBV30 and TRBJ2-5, the complete variable domain is SQTIHQWPATLVQPVGSPLSLECTVEGTSNPNLYWYRQAAGRGLQLLFYSVGIGQISSEVPQNLSASRPQDRQFILSSKKLLLSDSGFYLCAWSVGSETQYFGPGTRLLVL.

The chain uses TRBV5-6 and TRBJ1-1; no firm D call. This CDR3 region has 18 residues. The germline V and J ends were trimmed by 2 bases and 10 bases, with 30 bases remaining between them. The germline CDR1 and CDR2 sequences are SGHDT and YYEEEE. CDR3 coding DNA: TGTGCCAGCAGCTTTTGGAGCCAGGTTATTACCCCCCTCAGCGGAGCTTTCTTT. It translates to CASSFWSQVITPLSGAFF.

The chain uses TRBV11-2 and TRBJ1-5, with D unclear. V lost 2 bases, J lost 6 bases, and 8 bases lay in between. CDR1 and CDR2 (germline): SGHAT, FQNNGV. CDR3 length: 13 residues. This CDR3 reads CASSLKYGQPQHF. Written as DNA, the CDR3 is TGTGCCAGCAGCTTAAAGTACGGTCAGCCCCAGCATTTT.

This clone was seen once. J is TRBJ2-2 and V is TRBV9; TRBD1 agrees at 9 bases. CDR1 and CDR2 from the germline V gene are SGDLS and YYNGEE. This CDR3 is 16 amino acids long. The junction had 9 bases not matched to a gene; V was cut back by 2 bases and J by 7 bases. Here the CDR3 reads CASSVLGTGFNGELFF. CDR3 bases: TGTGCCAGCAGCGTTTTAGGGACAGGGTTTAACGGGGAGCTGTTTTTT.

The chain links TRBV27 to TRBJ2-5, with 11 bases fitting TRBD2. The V segment lost 1 base and the J segment 3 bases; nucleotides outside the gene matches: 4. CDR3 length: 16 residues. Germline V lookup: CDR1 MNHEY, CDR2 SMNVEV (reference sequence). As DNA, the CDR3 is TGTGCCAGCAGTTTATGGCCTAGCGGGGGGAAAGAGACCCAGTACTTC. Translating gives CASSLWPSGGKETQYF.

This chain uses TRBV27 with TRBJ2-7; 8 bases fit TRBD1. Unmatched junction bases numbered 13, after V lost 5 bases and J lost 7 bases. CDR3 length: 15 amino acids. Germline CDR1 reads MNHEY; CDR2 reads SMNVEV (reference sequence). The CDR3 spells CASSIWTGSSGEQYF. As DNA, the CDR3 is TGTGCCAGCAGTATATGGACAGGGAGTAGCGGTGAGCAGTACTTC.

The chain uses TRBV19 and TRBJ2-1; D uncertain. Trimming removed 3 bases from V and 5 bases from J, with 14 bases in between. CDR1 is LNHDA, CDR2 SQIVND, per germline (reference sequence). The CDR3 is 15 residues long. The CDR3 region has the DNA TGTGCCAGTAGTATCCTTAGGGATGTCAACAATGAGCAGTTCTTC. Its protein product is CASSILRDVNNEQFF. The full variable domain, with the rest looked up from reference TRBV19 and TRBJ2-1, is DGGITQSPKYLFRKEGQNVTLSCEQNLNHDAMYWYRQDPGQGLRLIYYSQIVNDFQKGDIAEGYSVSREKKESFPLTVTSAQKNPTAFYLCASSILRDVNNEQFFGPGTRLTVL.

The sample holds one count of this clone. Its ends do not fully match the called genes, so a read error is possible. For the CDR3, the DNA is TGCGCCAGCGGGCCGACCTCTGGGGCCAACGTCCTGGCTTTC. Protein: CASGPTSGANVLAF. The chain has TRBV5-1 and TRBJ2-6; tentative D call: TRBD1 (5 bases). CDR1 and CDR2 from the germline V gene are SGHRS and YFSETQ. The CDR3 loop spans 14 amino acids.

The chain is built from TRBV27 and TRBJ2-1, with a possible D match to TRBD1 (6 bases). This CDR3 contains 13 residues. The germline V and J ends were trimmed by 4 bases and 7 bases, with 11 bases remaining between them. The germline V gene has CDR1 MNHEY and CDR2 SMNVEV (reference sequence). This chain's CDR3 is CASSSHRENEQFF. In DNA, the CDR3 is TGTGCCAGCAGTTCCCACAGGGAAAATGAGCAGTTCTTC.

The rearrangement links TRBV6-1 to TRBJ1-2; 7 positions match TRBD1. The germline CDR1 and CDR2 sequences are MNHNS and SASEGT. The CDR3 contains 14 residues. Trimming removed 11 bases from V and 5 bases from J; junction bases left unmatched: 14. The CDR3 coding sequence is TGTGCCGGATTTCCGGGACAGCCTTTATATGGCTACACCTTC. Its translation: CAGFPGQPLYGYTF.

The chain joins TRBV11-3 to TRBJ2-1; 9 bases align to TRBD2. Looked up from germline, CDR1 is SGHNT and CDR2 is YENEEA. The CDR3 has 15 amino acids. V was clipped by 3 bases and J by 9 bases; unmatched bases: 9. CDR3 amino acids: CASSFSGLAVAEQFF. As DNA, the CDR3 is TGTGCCAGCAGCTTTTCGGGACTAGCAGTCGCTGAGCAGTTCTTC.